This T cell receptor (beta chain) appears in the sequencing data of a study of CD8+ T cells in alopecia areata. Study overall: In an open-label trial, patients got 5 to 10 mg tofacitinib twice daily.

Extracted RNA was reverse transcribed, and the resulting cDNA served as sequencing template. The repertoire was sequenced with immunoSEQ multiplex PCR; TCRdb's copy has only in-frame clones and lacks some. The table includes 55,000 to 70,000 clones, around half detected once. PBMCs were stained for CD3, CD4 and CD8, and CD4+ and CD8+ T cells were sorted. The CDR3 is 15 residues long. Germline CDR1 is SGHKS and CDR2 is YYEKEE (reference sequence). Study findings and constraints: Across lesional scalp, and particularly alopecia totalis/universalis, clonality surpassed that of normal scalp.

This clone was recorded a few times. Its antigen is currently unknown. A read error may produce the germline difference seen at one junction end. Other nucleotide sequences from this sample produce the same CDR3. V and J are TRBV5-5 and TRBJ2-7; D gene unclear. Here the sequenced sample was CD8+ T cells sorted from blood, taken at week 0. This receptor was taken from a human donor with alopecia areata. In DNA form, the CDR3 reads TGCGCCAGCAGCCAAGAAACAGTCAACTCCTACGAGCAGTACTTC. Its translation is CASSQETVNSYEQYF.